This T cell receptor (beta chain) was observed in a study of blood T cell repertoires in COVID-19. For the study at large: Material from acute and convalescent COVID-19 was sourced from the United States, Italy and Spain. Sources were T cells, B-cell-depleted T cells, or PBMCs; the material itself was cDNA or gDNA.

V shed 1 base and J 3 bases; nucleotides not matched to a gene: 2. This CDR3 is built from 15 residues. The V gene's germline CDR1 is MDHEN and CDR2 SYDVKM. Authors' analysis steps: Reference gene primer amplification gave estimated nucleated cell counts. Clones were sequenced by immunoSEQ multiplex PCR, and TCRdb holds only the in-frame ones, with some missing. V, J and clone size are those of that table, while D and trimming were read from the DNA. This sample yields about 140,000 clones, of which around nine tenths are seen a single time; approximately 1.4% belongs to the top ten. The genes are TRBV28 and TRBJ1-2, with 10 bases identical to TRBD1. Sequencing input: peripheral blood. The sequence derives from a woman aged 60 to 75 with acute or convalescent COVID-19. This CDR3 reads CASSLSGQGYYGYTF. The CDR3 nucleotides are TGTGCCAGCAGTTTATCGGGACAGGGGTACTATGGCTACACCTTC.